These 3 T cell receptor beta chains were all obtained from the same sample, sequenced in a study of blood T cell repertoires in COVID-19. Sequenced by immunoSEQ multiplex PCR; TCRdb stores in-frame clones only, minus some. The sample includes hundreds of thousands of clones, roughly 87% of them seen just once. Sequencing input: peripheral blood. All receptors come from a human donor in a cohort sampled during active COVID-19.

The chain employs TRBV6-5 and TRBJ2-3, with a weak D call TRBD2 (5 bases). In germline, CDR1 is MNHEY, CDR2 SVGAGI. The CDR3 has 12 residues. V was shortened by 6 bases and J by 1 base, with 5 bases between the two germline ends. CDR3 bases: TGTGCCAGCAGGCGGGGCACAGATACGCAGTATTTT. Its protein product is CASRRGTDTQYF.

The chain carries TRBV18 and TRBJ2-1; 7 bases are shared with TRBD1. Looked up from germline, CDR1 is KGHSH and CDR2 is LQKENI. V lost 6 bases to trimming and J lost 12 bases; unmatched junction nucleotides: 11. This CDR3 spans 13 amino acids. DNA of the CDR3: TGTGCCAGCTCTCCAGGACAGGCCCAAGGGCAGTTCTTC. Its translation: CASSPGQAQGQFF.

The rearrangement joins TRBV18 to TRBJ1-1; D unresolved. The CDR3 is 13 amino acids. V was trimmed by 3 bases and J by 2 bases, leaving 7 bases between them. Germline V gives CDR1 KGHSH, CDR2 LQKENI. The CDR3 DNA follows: TGTGCCAGCTCACCCCGAACTAACACTGAAGCTTTCTTT. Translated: CASSPRTNTEAFF.